This TCR beta chain was identified in a study of cytomegalovirus exposure and HLA in healthy donors. The donors formed part of the roughly 120-subject validation cohort, distinct from the roughly 630-subject first cohort. Clones were read by immunoSEQ multiplex PCR, and TCRdb kept only the in-frame ones, dropping some. The sample contains 250,000 or so clones, about 88% of which appear only once. This clone was seen a handful of times. What it binds is not known. Study-wide findings and caveats: Some TCR beta chains (roughly 160 of them) were listed as cytomegalovirus-associated. Most TCRs appeared rarely, but some public TCRs recurred in many donors. Confirmation was obtained in vitro that three CMV-associated chains are specific for CMV antigens.

CDR1 and CDR2 from the germline V gene are SGHRS and YFSETQ. CDR3 length: 15 amino acids. V shed 3 bases and J shed 3 bases, with 16 bases lying between them. Sequencing input: PBMCs. The chain has TRBV5-1 and TRBJ2-7; no firm D call. This clonotype was sampled from a man aged 18 to 29 in good health and CMV-seropositive. The DNA of the CDR3 is TGCGCCAGCAGCTCCCGAAGTGGCGGTAGCTACGAGCAGTACTTC. Translated, it gives CASSSRSGGSYEQYF.